These 18 T cell receptor beta chains originate from one sample sequenced in a study of shared T cell receptors in the human thymus. Assay: immunoSEQ multiplex PCR; the TCRdb copy retains only in-frame clones and omits some. The table lists approximately 400,000 clones, roughly 94% of them singletons. The sequencing input was thymocytes. These receptors were collected from a human donor.

CDR3 residues: CASSREGYTGELFF. In nucleotides, the CDR3 is TGTGCCAGCAGCCGGGAGGGCTACACCGGGGAGCTGTTTTTT. This rearrangement joins TRBV6-6 to TRBJ2-2, with TRBD2 matching 8 bases. This CDR3 comprises 14 residues. Losses at the gene ends were 6 bases for V and 3 bases for J; bases not matched to a gene: 3. CDR1 MNHNY and CDR2 SVGAGI come from the germline V gene (reference sequence).

This rearrangement joins TRBV5-4 to TRBJ2-3, with TRBD2 matching over 9 bases. Germline V CDR1 and CDR2: SGHNT, YYREEE (reference sequence). CDR3 size: 17 residues. J lost 3 bases, V lost 4 bases, and 12 bases had no gene match. Here the CDR3 reads CASSRRAREGGTDTQYF. CDR3 DNA: TGTGCCAGCAGCCGTCGAGCGCGGGAGGGAGGGACAGATACGCAGTATTTT.

The rearrangement links TRBV5-5 to TRBJ2-6; 12 positions match TRBD1. Germline assignment: CDR1 SGHKS and CDR2 YYEKEE (reference sequence). The CDR3 runs to 18 residues. V trimming: 4 bases; J trimming: 2 bases; junction bases outside the gene matches: 7. Here the CDR3 DNA reads TGTGCCAGCAGCCCCCGGGACAGGGGGCAAACTGGGGCCAACGTCCTGACTTTC. Its translation is CASSPRDRGQTGANVLTF.

This clone appeared once. This CDR3 is CAWSSTPGGEQYF. In nucleotides, the CDR3 is TGTGCCTGGAGCTCGACCCCCGGTGGGGAGCAGTACTTC. The chain carries TRBV30 and TRBJ2-7; unclear D gene. V lost 3 bases to trimming and J lost 7 bases, with 16 bases between them. This CDR3 has 13 residues. The germline V gene has CDR1 GTSNPN and CDR2 SVGIG (reference sequence).

The chain is built from TRBV5-6 and TRBJ2-1; maybe TRBD2 (6 bases). CDR3 length equals 16 residues. CDR1 SGHDT and CDR2 YYEEEE come from the germline V gene. Trimming took 0 bases from V and 3 from J, leaving 13 bases between them. In DNA, the CDR3 is TGTGCCAGCAGCTTGGGGCCGGAGGGCTACTACAATGAGCAGTTCTTC. This encodes CASSLGPEGYYNEQFF. The variable domain in full, completed from reference TRBV5-6 and TRBJ2-1, reads DAGVTQSPTHLIKTRGQQVTLRCSPKSGHDTVSWYQQALGQGPQFIFQYYEEEERQRGNFPDRFSGHQFPNYSSELNVNALLLGDSALYLCASSLGPEGYYNEQFFGPGTRLTVL.

The chain carries TRBV15 and TRBJ2-7; the match to TRBD2 covers 16 bases. This CDR3 is built from 17 residues. Germline V CDR1 and CDR2: LNHNV, YYDKDF (reference sequence). With V trimmed by 2 bases and J by 7 bases, 8 bases remained unmatched. The CDR3 DNA reads as TGTGCCACCAGCAGACACGGGACTAGCGGGAGGGCCGTAGAGCAGTACTTC. Amino acids: CATSRHGTSGRAVEQYF.

The chain is built from TRBV18 and TRBJ1-5; D is perhaps TRBD1 (5 bases). CDR3 length: 20 amino acids. Germline lookup yields CDR1 KGHSH and CDR2 LQKENI. The germline V and J ends were trimmed by 0 bases and 3 bases, with 24 bases remaining between them. In nucleotides, the CDR3 is TGTGCCAGCTCACCACCGGGTCTAAGGGAGGGCCCGGACATCAATCAGCCCCAGCATTTT. It specifies CASSPPGLREGPDINQPQHF. Combining the CDR3 with reference TRBV18 and TRBJ1-5 gives the whole variable domain NAGVMQNPRHLVRRRGQEARLRCSPMKGHSHVYWYRQLPEEGLKFMVYLQKENIIDESGMPKERFSAEFPKEGPSILRIQQVVRGDSAAYFCASSPPGLREGPDINQPQHFGDGTRLSIL.

V usage is TRBV30 and J usage is TRBJ2-7; maybe TRBD2 (6 bases). CDR3 size: 14 residues. The V gene lost 4 bases and the J gene lost 2 bases, with 15 bases spanning the gap. Germline lookup yields CDR1 GTSNPN and CDR2 SVGIG (reference sequence). The CDR3, as DNA: TGTGCCTGGATTACTAAGGGACTGCCCTACGAGCAGTACTTC. Protein sequence: CAWITKGLPYEQYF.

The rearrangement uses TRBV7-9 and TRBJ1-2; 7 nucleotides match TRBD1. Germline V gene data show CDR1 as SEHNR and CDR2 as FQNEAQ (reference sequence). V gave up 11 bases and J gave up 1 base; unmatched junction bases: 10. This CDR3 has 14 residues. DNA for the CDR3: TGTGCCGGAGGGCCACAGGGGCGTAACTATGGCTACACCTTC. It codes for CAGGPQGRNYGYTF.

This chain joins TRBV28 and TRBJ2-3, with TRBD2 matching 8 bases. This CDR3 is 18 amino acids long. CDR1 and CDR2 from the germline V gene are MDHEN and SYDVKM. The trim removed 3 bases at V and 0 bases at J, leaving 11 bases unmatched. The CDR3 spells CASSFLGGERESTDTQYF. In nucleotides, the CDR3 is TGTGCCAGCAGTTTCCTAGGAGGTGAGCGGGAGAGCACAGATACGCAGTATTTT.

The CDR3 DNA follows: TGTGCCAGCAGTTCCTTGACGGAGGCGGTTTCCTACGAGCAGTACTTC. Translated, it gives CASSSLTEAVSYEQYF. V is TRBV5-6 and J is TRBJ2-7; tentatively, D is TRBD2 (5 bases). Germline values: CDR1 SGHDT, CDR2 YYEEEE. This CDR3 comprises 16 residues. Between the trimmed V and J ends, which lost 5 bases and 1 base, there was a span of 19 bases.

The rearrangement joins TRBV4-1 to TRBJ1-2, with D uncertain. The CDR3 is made up of 19 amino acids. Germline V gene lookup returns CDR1 MGHRA and CDR2 YSYEKL. Trimming removed 0 bases from V and 7 bases from J, with 27 bases in between. The CDR3 DNA reads TGCGCCAGCAGCCAAGACACGTCAACCACCCGCGGGTATTTGATTGGCTACACCTTC. This gives the protein CASSQDTSTTRGYLIGYTF.

The table lists this clone with a count of one. The V call is TRBV27, the J call TRBJ2-2; 7 bases are shared with TRBD2. The V and J ends lost 2 bases and 2 bases, in that order; junction bases with no gene match: 14. CDR1 and CDR2 (germline): MNHEY, SMNVEV (reference sequence). This CDR3 is 19 amino acids long. The CDR3 DNA reads TGTGCCAGCAGTTTAGAATTGGTTCGGAGGGAGGGCAACACCGGGGAGCTGTTTTTT. Amino acids: CASSLELVRREGNTGELFF.

The chain recombines TRBV11-2 with TRBJ2-1; TRBD2 matches 11 bases. This CDR3 comprises 15 residues. The junction had 2 bases not matched to a gene; V was cut back by 4 bases and J by 3 bases. Germline V gene lookup returns CDR1 SGHAT and CDR2 FQNNGV. CDR3 nucleotides: TGTGCCAGCAGCTGGGGGACTAGCGGCTACAATGAGCAGTTCTTC. Residues: CASSWGTSGYNEQFF.

This chain uses TRBV29-1 with TRBJ1-2; D uncertain. Deletions cut 8 bases from V and 0 bases from J, with 7 bases between. CDR3 length: 11 amino acids. Germline V gene data show CDR1 as SQVTM and CDR2 as ANQGSEA. The CDR3 here is CSSRANYGYTF. CDR3 nucleotides: TGCAGCTCCCGGGCTAACTATGGCTACACCTTC.

This clone was detected a few times. J is TRBJ1-2 and V is TRBV15; D unclear. CDR3 length equals 12 residues. Deletions cut 3 bases from V and 4 bases from J, with 6 bases between. Per the germline V gene, CDR1 is LNHNV and CDR2 is YYDKDF (reference sequence). As DNA, the CDR3 is TGTGCCACCAGCAGGGACGGCTATGGCTACACCTTC. Its protein is CATSRDGYGYTF.

This clone was detected a few times. This chain links TRBV5-4 with TRBJ1-2; TRBD1 matches at 9 bases. The CDR3 covers 15 residues. V was clipped by 0 bases and J by 4 bases; unmatched bases: 4. Germline V lookup: CDR1 SGHNT, CDR2 YYREEE (reference sequence). The CDR3 here is CASSLGGTGSYGYTF. The CDR3 region has the DNA TGTGCCAGCAGCTTGGGGGGGACAGGGTCCTATGGCTACACCTTC.

The chain is built from TRBV4-1 and TRBJ1-2, with D possibly TRBD1 on 6 matching bases. Per germline, CDR1 MGHRA and CDR2 YSYEKL. This CDR3 is 13 amino acids long. Trimming pared 0 bases from V and 7 bases from J, leaving 9 bases between. CDR3 DNA: TGCGCCAGCAGCCAAGAGGGGGCCTTTGGCTACACCTTC. This codes for CASSQEGAFGYTF.